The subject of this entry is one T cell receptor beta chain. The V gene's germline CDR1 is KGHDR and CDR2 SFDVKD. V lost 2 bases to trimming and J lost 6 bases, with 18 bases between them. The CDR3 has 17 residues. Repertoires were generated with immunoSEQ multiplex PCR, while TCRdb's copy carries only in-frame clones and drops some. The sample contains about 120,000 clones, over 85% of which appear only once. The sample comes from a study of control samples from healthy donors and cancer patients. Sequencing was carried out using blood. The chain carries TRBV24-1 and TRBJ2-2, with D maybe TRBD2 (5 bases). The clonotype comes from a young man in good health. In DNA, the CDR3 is TGTGCCACCAGTGATTCAACGGACTCCCTTAAGGCCGGGGAGCTGTTTTTT. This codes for CATSDSTDSLKAGELFF.